A single sample is the source of the 2 T cell receptor beta chains below, sequenced in a study of blood T cell repertoires in COVID-19. Clones were read by immunoSEQ multiplex PCR, and TCRdb kept only the in-frame ones, dropping some. The repertoire includes around 140,000 clones, 86% of them detected once, and around 4.5% sits in the top ten. Specimen: PBMCs or T cells enriched from blood (not recorded which). The receptor set was obtained from a man aged 45-65 years who had recovered from COVID-19.

The genes are TRBV7-2 and TRBJ1-5; 7 positions match TRBD1. Germline CDR1 SGHTA, CDR2 FQGNSA. CDR3 length: 13 amino acids. Unmatched junction bases numbered 10, after V lost 6 bases and J lost 11 bases. CDR3 protein: CASSRDSLGAQHF. The CDR3 DNA reads as TGTGCCAGCAGTCGGGACAGTCTCGGGGCCCAGCATTTT.

As concerns this clone: The sample holds other DNA sequences that translate to the same CDR3. J is TRBJ2-5 and V is TRBV7-3; the D is unclear. V dropped 1 base and J dropped 2 bases, with 5 bases sitting between them. The CDR3 is made up of 13 amino acids. The germline V gene encodes CDR1 SGHTA and CDR2 FQGTGA. The CDR3 bases are TGTGCCAGCAGCTTAAGTCTACAAGAGACCCAGTACTTC. Translating it yields CASSLSLQETQYF.